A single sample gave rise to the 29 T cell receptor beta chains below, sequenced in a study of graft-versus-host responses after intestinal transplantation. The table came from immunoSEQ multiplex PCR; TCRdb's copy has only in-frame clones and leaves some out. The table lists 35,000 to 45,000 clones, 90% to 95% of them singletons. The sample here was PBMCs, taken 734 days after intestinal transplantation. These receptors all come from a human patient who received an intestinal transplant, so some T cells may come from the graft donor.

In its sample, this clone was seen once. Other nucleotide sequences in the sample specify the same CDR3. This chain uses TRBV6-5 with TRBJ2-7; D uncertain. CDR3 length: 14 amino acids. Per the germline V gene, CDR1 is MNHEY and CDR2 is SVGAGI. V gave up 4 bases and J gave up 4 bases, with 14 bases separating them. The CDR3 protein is CASSSPGISYEQYF. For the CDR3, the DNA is TGTGCCAGCAGTTCGCCTGGAATAAGTTACGAGCAGTACTTC.

DNA for the CDR3: TGTGCCAGCAGCCTTGATCCCAGCCCCACTCAGTACTTC. Amino acids: CASSLDPSPTQYF. This chain uses TRBV11-1 with TRBJ2-4; unclear D gene. CDR3 length: 13 residues. Germline V gene lookup returns CDR1 SGHAT and CDR2 FQDESV (reference sequence). V lost 5 bases to trimming and J lost 12 bases, with 17 bases between them.

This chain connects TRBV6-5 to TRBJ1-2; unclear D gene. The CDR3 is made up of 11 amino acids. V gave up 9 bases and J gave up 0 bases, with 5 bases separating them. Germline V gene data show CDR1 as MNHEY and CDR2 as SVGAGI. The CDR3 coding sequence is TGTGCCAGTCGAGCTAACTATGGCTACACCTTC. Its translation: CASRANYGYTF.

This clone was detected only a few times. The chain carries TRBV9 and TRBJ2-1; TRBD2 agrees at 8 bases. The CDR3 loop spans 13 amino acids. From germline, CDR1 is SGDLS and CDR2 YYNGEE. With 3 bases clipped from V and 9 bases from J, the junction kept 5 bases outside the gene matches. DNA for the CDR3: TGTGCCAGCAGCGGAGCGGGAGAGGGTGAGCAGTTCTTC. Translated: CASSGAGEGEQFF.

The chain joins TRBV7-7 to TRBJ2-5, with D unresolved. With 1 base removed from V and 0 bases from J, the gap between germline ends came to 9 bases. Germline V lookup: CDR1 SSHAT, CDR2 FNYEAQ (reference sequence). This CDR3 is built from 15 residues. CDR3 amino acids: CASSLDGRNQETQYF. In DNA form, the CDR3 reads TGTGCCAGCAGCTTAGACGGTCGGAACCAAGAGACCCAGTACTTC.

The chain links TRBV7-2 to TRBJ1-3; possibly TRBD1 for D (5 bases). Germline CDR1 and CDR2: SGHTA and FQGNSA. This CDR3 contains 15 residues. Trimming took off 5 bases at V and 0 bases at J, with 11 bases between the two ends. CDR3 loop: CASSPDSNSGNTIYF. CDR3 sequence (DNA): TGTGCCAGCAGCCCCGACAGCAACTCTGGAAACACCATATATTTT. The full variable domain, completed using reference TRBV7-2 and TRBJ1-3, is GAGVSQSPSNKVTEKGKDVELRCDPISGHTALYWYRQSLGQGLEFLIYFQGNSAPDKSGLPSDRFSAERTGGSVSTLTIQRTQQEDSAVYLCASSPDSNSGNTIYFGEGSWLTVV.

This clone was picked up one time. This chain's CDR3 is CASSGRGTQYF. The CDR3 nucleotides are TGTGCCAGCAGCGGCAGGGGGACCCAGTACTTC. This chain joins TRBV9 and TRBJ2-5; perhaps TRBD1 as D (6 bases). Trimming stripped 3 bases from V and 7 bases from J, with 7 bases between. There are 11 residues in the CDR3. Germline CDR1 is SGDLS and CDR2 is YYNGEE.

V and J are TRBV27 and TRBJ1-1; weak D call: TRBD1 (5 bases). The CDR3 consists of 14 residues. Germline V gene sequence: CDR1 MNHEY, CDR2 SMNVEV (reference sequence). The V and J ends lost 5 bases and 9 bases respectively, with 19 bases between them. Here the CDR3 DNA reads TGTGCCAGCAGTGCTACCGGGACGGGGATTAAAGCTTTCTTT. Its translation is CASSATGTGIKAFF.

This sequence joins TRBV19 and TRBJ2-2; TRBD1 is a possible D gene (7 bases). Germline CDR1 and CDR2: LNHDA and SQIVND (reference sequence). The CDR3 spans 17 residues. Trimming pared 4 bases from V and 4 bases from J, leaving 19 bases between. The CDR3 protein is CASSKKATGTFTGELFF. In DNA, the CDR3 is TGTGCCAGTAGTAAAAAGGCGACAGGGACTTTCACCGGGGAGCTGTTTTTT.

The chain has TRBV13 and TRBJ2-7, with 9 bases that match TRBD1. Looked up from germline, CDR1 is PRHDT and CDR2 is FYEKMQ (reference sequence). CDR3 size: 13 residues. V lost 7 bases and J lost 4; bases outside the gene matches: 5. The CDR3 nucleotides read TGTGCCAGCAAAGGACAGGGGAGATACGAGCAGTACTTC. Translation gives CASKGQGRYEQYF.

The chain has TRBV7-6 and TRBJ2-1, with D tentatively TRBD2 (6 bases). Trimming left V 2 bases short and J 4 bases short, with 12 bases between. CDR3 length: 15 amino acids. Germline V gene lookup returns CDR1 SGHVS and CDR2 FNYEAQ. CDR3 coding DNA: TGTGCCAGCAGCTTAAGCGGGCCACCTTACAATGAGCAGTTCTTC. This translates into CASSLSGPPYNEQFF.

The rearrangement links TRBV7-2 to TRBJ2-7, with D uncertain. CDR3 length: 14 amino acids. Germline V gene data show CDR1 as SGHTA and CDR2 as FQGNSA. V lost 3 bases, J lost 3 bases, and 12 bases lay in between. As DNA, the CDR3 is TGTGCCAGCAGCTTTAGGAAGACTCTCTACGAGCAGTACTTC. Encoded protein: CASSFRKTLYEQYF.

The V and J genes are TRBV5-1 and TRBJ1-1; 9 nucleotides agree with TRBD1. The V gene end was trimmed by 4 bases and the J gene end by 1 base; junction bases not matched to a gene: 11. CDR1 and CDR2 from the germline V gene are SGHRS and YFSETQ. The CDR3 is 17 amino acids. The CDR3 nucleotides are TGCGCCAGCAGCCACTCTTGGGACAGGGATTGGAACACTGAAGCTTTCTTT. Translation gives CASSHSWDRDWNTEAFF.

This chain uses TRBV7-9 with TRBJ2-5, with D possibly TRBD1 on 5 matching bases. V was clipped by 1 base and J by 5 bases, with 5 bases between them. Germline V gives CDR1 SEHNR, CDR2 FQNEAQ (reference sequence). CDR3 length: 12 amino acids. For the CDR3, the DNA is TGTGCCAGCAGCTTAGGACAGGAGACCCAGTACTTC. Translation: CASSLGQETQYF.

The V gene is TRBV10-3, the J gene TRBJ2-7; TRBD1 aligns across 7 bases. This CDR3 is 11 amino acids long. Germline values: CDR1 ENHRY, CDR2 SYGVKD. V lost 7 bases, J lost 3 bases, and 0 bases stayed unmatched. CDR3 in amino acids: CAITGGYEQYF. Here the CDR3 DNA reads TGTGCCATCACAGGGGGCTACGAGCAGTACTTC.

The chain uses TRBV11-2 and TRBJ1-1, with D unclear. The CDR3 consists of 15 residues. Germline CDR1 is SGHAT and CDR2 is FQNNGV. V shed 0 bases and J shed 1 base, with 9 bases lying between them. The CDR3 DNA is TGTGCCAGCAGCTTAGAAGGACCGCCGAACACTGAAGCTTTCTTT. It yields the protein CASSLEGPPNTEAFF.

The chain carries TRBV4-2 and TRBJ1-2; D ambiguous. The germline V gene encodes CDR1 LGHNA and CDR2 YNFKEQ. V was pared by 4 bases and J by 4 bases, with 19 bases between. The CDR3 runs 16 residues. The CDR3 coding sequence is TGTGCCAGCAGCCGATGGAGGCAGGAGGTTAGCTATGGCTACACCTTC. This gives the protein CASSRWRQEVSYGYTF.

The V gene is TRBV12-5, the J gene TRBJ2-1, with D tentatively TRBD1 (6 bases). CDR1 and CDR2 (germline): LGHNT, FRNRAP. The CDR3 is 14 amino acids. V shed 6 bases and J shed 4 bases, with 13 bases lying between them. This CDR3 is CASGSRTAYNEQFF. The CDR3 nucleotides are TGTGCTAGTGGATCTCGGACAGCTTACAATGAGCAGTTCTTC.

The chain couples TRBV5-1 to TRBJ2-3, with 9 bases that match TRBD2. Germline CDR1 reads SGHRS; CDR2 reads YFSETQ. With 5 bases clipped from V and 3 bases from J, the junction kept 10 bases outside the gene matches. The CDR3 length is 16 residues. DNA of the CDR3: TGCGCCAGCAGACGCCTTAGCGGGAGTCTAACAGATACGCAGTATTTT. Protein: CASRRLSGSLTDTQYF.

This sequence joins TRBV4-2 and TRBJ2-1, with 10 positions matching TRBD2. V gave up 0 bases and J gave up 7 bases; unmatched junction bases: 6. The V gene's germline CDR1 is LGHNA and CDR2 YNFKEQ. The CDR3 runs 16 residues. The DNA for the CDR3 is TGTGCCAGCAGCCAAGAGAGTCCTAGCGGGGGTAATGAGCAGTTCTTC. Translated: CASSQESPSGGNEQFF.

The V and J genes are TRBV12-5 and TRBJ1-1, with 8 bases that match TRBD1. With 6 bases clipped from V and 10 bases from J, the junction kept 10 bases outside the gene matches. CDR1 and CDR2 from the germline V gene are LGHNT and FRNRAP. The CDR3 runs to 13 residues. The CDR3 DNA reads TGTGCTAGTGGCGCTGGACAGGGCTTGGGAGCTTTCTTT. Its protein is CASGAGQGLGAFF.

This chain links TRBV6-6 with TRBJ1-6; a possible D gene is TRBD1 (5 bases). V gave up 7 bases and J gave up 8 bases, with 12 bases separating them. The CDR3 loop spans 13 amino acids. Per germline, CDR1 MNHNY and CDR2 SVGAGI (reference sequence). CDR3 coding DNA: TGTGCCAGCATGGGGGGAGGGGATTCACCCCTCCACTTT. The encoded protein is CASMGGGDSPLHF.

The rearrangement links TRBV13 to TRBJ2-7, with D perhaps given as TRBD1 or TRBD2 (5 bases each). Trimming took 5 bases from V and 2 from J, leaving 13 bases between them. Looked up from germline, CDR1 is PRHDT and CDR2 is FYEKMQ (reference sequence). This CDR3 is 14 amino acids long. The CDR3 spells CASSLGGTTYEQYF. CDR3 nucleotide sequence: TGTGCCAGCAGCCTCGGTGGGACCACCTACGAGCAGTACTTC.

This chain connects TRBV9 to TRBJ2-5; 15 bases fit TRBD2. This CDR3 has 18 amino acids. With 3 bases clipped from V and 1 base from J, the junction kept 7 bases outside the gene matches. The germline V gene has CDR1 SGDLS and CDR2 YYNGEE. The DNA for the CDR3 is TGTGCCAGCAGCGACGGACTAGCGGGAGGGTGGGGCCAAGAGACCCAGTACTTC. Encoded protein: CASSDGLAGGWGQETQYF.

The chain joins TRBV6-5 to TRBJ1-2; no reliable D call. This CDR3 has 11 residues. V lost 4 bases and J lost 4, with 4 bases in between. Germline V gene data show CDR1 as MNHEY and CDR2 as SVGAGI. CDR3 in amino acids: CASSSLYGYTF. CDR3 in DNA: TGTGCCAGCAGTTCCCTCTATGGCTACACCTTC.

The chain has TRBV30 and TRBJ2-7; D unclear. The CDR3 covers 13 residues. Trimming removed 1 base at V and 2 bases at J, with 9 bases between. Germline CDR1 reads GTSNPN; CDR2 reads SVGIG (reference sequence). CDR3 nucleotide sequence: TGTGCCTGGAGTGACGGAATCCCCTACGAGCAGTACTTC. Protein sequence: CAWSDGIPYEQYF.

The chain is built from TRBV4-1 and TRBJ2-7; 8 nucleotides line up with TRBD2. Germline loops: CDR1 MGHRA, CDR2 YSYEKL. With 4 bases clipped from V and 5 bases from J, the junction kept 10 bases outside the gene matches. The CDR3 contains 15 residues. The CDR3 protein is CASSRPGGGGNEQYF. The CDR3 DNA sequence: TGCGCCAGCAGCCGACCCGGGGGGGGCGGGAACGAGCAGTACTTC.

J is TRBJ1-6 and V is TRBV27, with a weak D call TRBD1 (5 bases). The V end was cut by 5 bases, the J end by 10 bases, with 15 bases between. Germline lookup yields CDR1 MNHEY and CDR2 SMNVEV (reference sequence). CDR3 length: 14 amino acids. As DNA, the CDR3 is TGTGCCAGCAGTGTTGGGCAGGGAGGATCACCCCTCCACTTT. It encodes CASSVGQGGSPLHF.

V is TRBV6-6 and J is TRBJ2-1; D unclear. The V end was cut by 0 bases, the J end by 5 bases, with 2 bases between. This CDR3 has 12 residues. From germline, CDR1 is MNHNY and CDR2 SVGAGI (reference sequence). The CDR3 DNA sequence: TGTGCCAGCAGTTACTCGAACAATGAGCAGTTCTTC. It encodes CASSYSNNEQFF.